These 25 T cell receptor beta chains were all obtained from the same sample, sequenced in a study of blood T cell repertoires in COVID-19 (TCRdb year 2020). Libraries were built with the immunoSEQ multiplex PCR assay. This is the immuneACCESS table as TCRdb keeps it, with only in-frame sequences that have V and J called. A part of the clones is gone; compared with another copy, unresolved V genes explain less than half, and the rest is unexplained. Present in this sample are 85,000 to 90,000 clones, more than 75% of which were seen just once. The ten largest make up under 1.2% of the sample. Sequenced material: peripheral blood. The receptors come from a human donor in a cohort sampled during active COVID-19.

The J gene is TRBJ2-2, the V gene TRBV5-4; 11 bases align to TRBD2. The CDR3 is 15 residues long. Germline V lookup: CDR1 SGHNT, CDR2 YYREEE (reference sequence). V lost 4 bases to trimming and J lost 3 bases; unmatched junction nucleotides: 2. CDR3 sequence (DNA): TGTGCCAGCAGCCAGGGACTAGCGGACACCGGGGAGCTGTTTTTT. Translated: CASSQGLADTGELFF.

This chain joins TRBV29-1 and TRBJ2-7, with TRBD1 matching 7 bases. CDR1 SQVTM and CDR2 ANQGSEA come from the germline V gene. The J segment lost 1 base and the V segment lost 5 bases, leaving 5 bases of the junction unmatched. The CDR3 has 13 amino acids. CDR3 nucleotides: TGCAGCGTTTCAGACAGGGCGTCCTACGAGCAGTACTTC. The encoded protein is CSVSDRASYEQYF.

CDR3 sequence: CASSLAGSYEQYF. CDR3 coding DNA: TGTGCCAGCAGTTTGGCAGGGTCCTACGAGCAGTACTTC. This chain uses TRBV27 with TRBJ2-7; D perhaps matches TRBD1 (5 bases). The ends were cut back, 3 bases at V and 1 base at J, with 7 bases in the middle. Germline CDR1 and CDR2: MNHEY and SMNVEV (reference sequence). This CDR3 has 13 amino acids.

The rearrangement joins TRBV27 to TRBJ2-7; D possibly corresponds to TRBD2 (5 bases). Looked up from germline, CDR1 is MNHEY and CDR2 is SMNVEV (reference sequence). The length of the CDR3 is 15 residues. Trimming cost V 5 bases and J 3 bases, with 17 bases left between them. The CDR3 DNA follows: TGTGCCAGCAGTCCCCGGCAGGCCGCGGGCTACGAGCAGTACTTC. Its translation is CASSPRQAAGYEQYF.

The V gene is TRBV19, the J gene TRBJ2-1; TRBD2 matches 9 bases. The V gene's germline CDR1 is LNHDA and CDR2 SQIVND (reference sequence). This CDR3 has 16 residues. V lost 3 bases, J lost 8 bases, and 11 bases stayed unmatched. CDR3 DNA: TGTGCCAGTAGTATCGGTGAGAATAGCGGGAGAGATGAGCAGTTCTTC. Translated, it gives CASSIGENSGRDEQFF.

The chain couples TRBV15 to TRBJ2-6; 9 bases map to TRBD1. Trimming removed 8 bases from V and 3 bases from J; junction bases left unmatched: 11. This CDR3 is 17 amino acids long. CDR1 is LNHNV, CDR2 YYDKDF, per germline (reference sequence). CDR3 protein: CATSRGTGMGGANVLTF. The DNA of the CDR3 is TGTGCCACCTCTAGAGGGACAGGGATGGGTGGGGCCAACGTCCTGACTTTC.

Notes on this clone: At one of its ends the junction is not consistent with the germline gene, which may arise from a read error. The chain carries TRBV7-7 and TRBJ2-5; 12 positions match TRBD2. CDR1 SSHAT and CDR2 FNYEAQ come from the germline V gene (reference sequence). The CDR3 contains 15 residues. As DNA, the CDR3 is TGTGCTAGCAGCTTAGGACTAGCGGGACAAGAGACCCAGTACTTC. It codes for CASSLGLAGQETQYF.

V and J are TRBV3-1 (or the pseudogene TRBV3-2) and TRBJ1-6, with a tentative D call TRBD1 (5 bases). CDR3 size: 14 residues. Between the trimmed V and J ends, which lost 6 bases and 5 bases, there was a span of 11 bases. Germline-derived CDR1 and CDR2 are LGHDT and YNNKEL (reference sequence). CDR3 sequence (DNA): TGTGCCAGCAGATCTACAGGCGATAATTCACCCCTCCACTTT. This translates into CASRSTGDNSPLHF.

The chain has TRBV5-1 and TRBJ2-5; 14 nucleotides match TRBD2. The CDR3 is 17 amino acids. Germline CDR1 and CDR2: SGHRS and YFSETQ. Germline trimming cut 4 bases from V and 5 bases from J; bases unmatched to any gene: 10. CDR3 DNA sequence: TGCGCCAGCAGCATAGGGACTAGCGGGAGTTTGGCGGAGACCCAGTACTTC. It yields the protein CASSIGTSGSLAETQYF.

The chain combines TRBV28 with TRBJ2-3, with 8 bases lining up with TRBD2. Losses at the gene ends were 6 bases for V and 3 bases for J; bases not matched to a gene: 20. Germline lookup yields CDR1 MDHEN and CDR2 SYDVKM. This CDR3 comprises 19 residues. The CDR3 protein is CASSPWGGSESGGTDTQYF. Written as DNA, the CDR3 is TGTGCCAGCAGCCCGTGGGGCGGGTCAGAGTCGGGGGGGACAGATACGCAGTATTTT.

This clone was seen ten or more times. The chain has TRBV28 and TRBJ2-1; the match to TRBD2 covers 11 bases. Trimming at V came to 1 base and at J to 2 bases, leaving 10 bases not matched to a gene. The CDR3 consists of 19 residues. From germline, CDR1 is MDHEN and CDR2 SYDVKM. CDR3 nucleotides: TGTGCCAGCAGTTTATCCCCTCTGTTAGCGGGAGGGCCCTACAATGAGCAGTTCTTC. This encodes CASSLSPLLAGGPYNEQFF.

The CDR3 bases are TGTGCCAGCTCACCGAATTCGGGTGCGGACACCGGGGAGCTGTTTTTT. The encoded protein is CASSPNSGADTGELFF. This chain uses TRBV18 with TRBJ2-2; no reliable D call. The CDR3 is made up of 16 amino acids. Germline assignment: CDR1 KGHSH and CDR2 LQKENI. The V end lost 3 bases, the J end lost 3 bases, and 14 bases lay between the germline ends.

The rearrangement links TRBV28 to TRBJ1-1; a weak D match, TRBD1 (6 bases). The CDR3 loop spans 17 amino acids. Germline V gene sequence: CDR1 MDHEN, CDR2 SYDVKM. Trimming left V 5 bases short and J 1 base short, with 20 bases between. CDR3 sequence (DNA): TGTGCCAGCAGTCCTGTCCTCGGGGGCGGGGGGAACACTGAAGCTTTCTTT. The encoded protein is CASSPVLGGGGNTEAFF.

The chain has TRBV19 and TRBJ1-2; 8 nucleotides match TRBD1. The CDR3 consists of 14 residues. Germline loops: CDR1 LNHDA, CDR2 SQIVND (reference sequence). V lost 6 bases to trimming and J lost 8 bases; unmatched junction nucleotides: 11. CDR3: CASSGDRQGGGYTF. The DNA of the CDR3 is TGTGCCAGTAGCGGGGACAGGCAGGGAGGAGGCTACACCTTC.

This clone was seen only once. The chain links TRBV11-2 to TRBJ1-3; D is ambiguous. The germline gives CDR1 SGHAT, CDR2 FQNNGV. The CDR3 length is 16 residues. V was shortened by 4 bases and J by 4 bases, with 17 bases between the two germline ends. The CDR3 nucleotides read TGTGCCAGCAGCTCAGAAGGGAGTCGGCGGGGAAACACCATATATTTT. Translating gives CASSSEGSRRGNTIYF.

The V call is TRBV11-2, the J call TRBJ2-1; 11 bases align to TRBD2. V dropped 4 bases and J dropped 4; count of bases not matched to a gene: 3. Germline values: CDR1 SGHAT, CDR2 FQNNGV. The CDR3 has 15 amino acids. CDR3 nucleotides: TGTGCCAGCAGCTCGACTAGCGGGGCTTACAATGAGCAGTTCTTC. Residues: CASSSTSGAYNEQFF.

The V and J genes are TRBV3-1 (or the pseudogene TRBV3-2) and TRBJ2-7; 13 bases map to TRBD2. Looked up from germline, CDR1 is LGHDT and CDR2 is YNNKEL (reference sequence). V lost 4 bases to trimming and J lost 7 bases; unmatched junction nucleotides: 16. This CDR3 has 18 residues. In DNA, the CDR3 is TGTGCCAGCAGCCTAGGGCTTTTGGGACTAGCGGGGTCCTGGGAGCAGTACTTC. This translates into CASSLGLLGLAGSWEQYF.

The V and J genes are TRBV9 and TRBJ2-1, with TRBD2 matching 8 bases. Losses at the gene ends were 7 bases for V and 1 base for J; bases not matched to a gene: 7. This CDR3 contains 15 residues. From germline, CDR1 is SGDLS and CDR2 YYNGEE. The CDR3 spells CASAKREGSYNEQFF. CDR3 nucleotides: TGTGCCAGCGCGAAACGGGAGGGTTCCTACAATGAGCAGTTCTTC.

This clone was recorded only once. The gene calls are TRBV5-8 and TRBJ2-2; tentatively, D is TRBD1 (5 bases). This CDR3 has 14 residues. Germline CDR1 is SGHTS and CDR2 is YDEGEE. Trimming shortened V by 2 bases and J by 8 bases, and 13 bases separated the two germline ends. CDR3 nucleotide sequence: TGTGCCAGCAGCTTAGGACACCGTCTAGGGGAGCTGTTTTTT. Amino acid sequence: CASSLGHRLGELFF.

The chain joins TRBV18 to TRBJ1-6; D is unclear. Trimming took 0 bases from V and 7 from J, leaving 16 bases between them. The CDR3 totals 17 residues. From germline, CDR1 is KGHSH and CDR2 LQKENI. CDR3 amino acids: CASSPPVVGGRNSPLHF. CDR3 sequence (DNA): TGTGCCAGCTCACCACCGGTGGTCGGAGGGAGGAATTCACCCCTCCACTTT.

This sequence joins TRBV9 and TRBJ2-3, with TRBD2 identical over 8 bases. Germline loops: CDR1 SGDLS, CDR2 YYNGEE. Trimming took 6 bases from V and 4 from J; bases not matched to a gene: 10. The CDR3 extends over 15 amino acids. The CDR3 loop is CASTPWAGGADTQYF. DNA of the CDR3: TGTGCCAGCACCCCTTGGGCGGGAGGTGCAGATACGCAGTATTTT. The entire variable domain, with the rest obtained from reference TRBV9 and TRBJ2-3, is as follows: DSGVTQTPKHLITATGQRVTLRCSPRSGDLSVYWYQQSLDQGLQFLIQYYNGEERAKGNILERFSAQQFPDLHSELNLSSLELGDSALYFCASTPWAGGADTQYFGPGTRLTVL.

The CDR3 sequence is CASSYFLSGGPTLPYEQYF. CDR3 DNA sequence: TGTGCCAGCAGTTACTTTCTGTCGGGAGGGCCAACCTTGCCCTACGAGCAGTACTTC. This chain links TRBV6-2 or TRBV6-3 with TRBJ2-7; 8 bases map to TRBD2. Germline assignment: CDR1 MNHEY and CDR2 SVGEGT. Trimming cost V 1 base and J 2 bases; bases outside gene matches: 16. The CDR3 loop spans 19 amino acids.

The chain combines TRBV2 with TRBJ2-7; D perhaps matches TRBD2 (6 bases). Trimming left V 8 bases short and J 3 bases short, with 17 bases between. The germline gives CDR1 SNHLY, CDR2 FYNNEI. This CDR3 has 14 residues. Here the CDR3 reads CASSPGVPYYEQYF. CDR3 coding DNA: TGTGCCAGCTCACCGGGAGTTCCTTACTACGAGCAGTACTTC.

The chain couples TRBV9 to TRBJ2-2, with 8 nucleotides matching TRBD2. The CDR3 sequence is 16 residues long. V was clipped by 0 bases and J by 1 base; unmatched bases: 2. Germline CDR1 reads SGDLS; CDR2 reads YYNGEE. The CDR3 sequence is CASSVALAVNTGELFF. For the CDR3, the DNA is TGTGCCAGCAGCGTAGCACTAGCGGTGAACACCGGGGAGCTGTTTTTT.

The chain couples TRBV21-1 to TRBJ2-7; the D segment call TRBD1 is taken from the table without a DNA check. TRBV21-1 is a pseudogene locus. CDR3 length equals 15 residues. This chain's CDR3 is CASSKEGQGADEQYF. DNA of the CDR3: TGTGCCAGCAGCAAAGAGGGACAGGGGGCGGACGAGCAGTACTTC.